This T cell receptor beta chain derives from a study of prognosis after radiotherapy for stage I lung cancer. Across the whole study: The tumor was squamous cell carcinoma for six to eight patients; for some twelve, it was adenocarcinoma. Therapy given concurrently with stereotactic body radiotherapy reached no patient.

With respect to this clonotype: No antigen is known for it.

Multiplex PCR, run in two rounds, amplified TCR beta CDR3 from genomic DNA. Primers (each specific to one TRBV or TRBJ gene) were used in first-round PCR. MiXCR, run by TCRdb on the multiplex PCR reads, gives a single entry per CDR3 protein. The repertoire holds almost 40,000 distinct CDR3 sequences, with 24% as singletons. Notes on the study in general: As reported, TRBV and TRBJ gene usage differed between patients who had metastases and those who did not. Clone counts measured for unique TCRs fell after stereotactic body radiation therapy, median roughly 10,000 versus 7,000.

The CDR3 consists of 17 residues. Germline V CDR1 and CDR2: MNHEY, SMNVEV (reference sequence). Trimming removed 8 bases from V and 1 base from J, with 24 bases in between. The rearrangement links TRBV27 to TRBJ2-7, with a tentative D call TRBD2 (6 bases). This sample comprised PBMCs, obtained before or after stereotactic body radiation therapy (not recorded which). The TCR comes from a donor aged 50 or older with non-small cell lung cancer. The CDR3 DNA reads TGTGCCAGCCAACGGGCGGGGACGGCGGCGAGTTCCTACGAGCAGTACTTC. It translates to CASQRAGTAASSYEQYF.